The 3 T cell receptor beta chains below were found in one sample sequenced in a study of radiation and T cells in renal cell carcinoma. Sample time point: blood 2 weeks post-SBRT. Described treatment: 15 Gy SBRT to primary tumor, nephrectomy 4 weeks later. Here immunoSEQ multiplex PCR was the method, and the copy in TCRdb shows in-frame clones only, minus some. Of tens of thousands of clones in the sample, around 85% were seen once. The sample in question was blood, obtained from a patient whose treatment included radiotherapy and nephrectomy. These TCRs come from a woman aged 45-59 years with renal cell carcinoma.

V gene TRBV4-1 combines with J gene TRBJ1-1; 7 positions match TRBD1. V was clipped by 3 bases and J by 6 bases; unmatched bases: 13. CDR3 length: 16 residues. Germline CDR1 reads MGHRA; CDR2 reads YSYEKL. The CDR3 protein is CASSHDLTGLRSEAFF. CDR3 DNA sequence: TGCGCCAGCAGCCACGATTTGACAGGGCTTCGGTCTGAAGCTTTCTTT.

The chain carries TRBV4-1 and TRBJ2-1; D assignment may be TRBD1 or TRBD2 (5 bases each). Germline V gene lookup returns CDR1 MGHRA and CDR2 YSYEKL. The V end lost 0 bases, the J end lost 12 bases, and 9 bases lay between the germline ends. The CDR3 is 12 amino acids. CDR3 DNA sequence: TGCGCCAGCAGCCAAGATACCGGGACGCAGTTCTTC. Amino acids: CASSQDTGTQFF.

This clone was seen only once. The V call is TRBV18, the J call TRBJ1-5, with TRBD1 identical over 11 bases. The CDR3 runs to 17 residues. V was pared by 8 bases and J by 2 bases, with 11 bases of the junction left unmatched. The germline V gene has CDR1 KGHSH and CDR2 LQKENI. The CDR3 spells CASARLRDRGGNQPQHF. The CDR3 DNA sequence: TGTGCCAGCGCCCGGCTCCGGGACAGGGGGGGCAATCAGCCCCAGCATTTT.